Below are 7 T cell receptor beta chains sequenced from a single sample in a study of OX40 agonist ivuxolimab in advanced cancers. TCRdb keeps only in-frame clones here, not all; method: immunoSEQ multiplex PCR. The sample includes 65,000 to 95,000 clones, roughly 88% seen only once; the top ten take about 0.72%. The material sequenced was CD4+ or CD8+ T cells sorted from blood, taken in a trial of the OX40 agonist ivuxolimab. The source of these receptors is an adult with an advanced solid tumor such as melanoma, head and neck, liver or kidney cancer.

This clone occurred once. The CDR3 loop reads CASSSQGTSGGSYNEQFF. CDR3 nucleotide sequence: TGTGCCAGCAGCTCACAAGGAACTAGCGGGGGATCCTACAATGAGCAGTTCTTC. The chain employs TRBV7-6 and TRBJ2-1, with 11 bases fitting TRBD2. V was pared by 4 bases and J by 1 base, with 9 bases of the junction left unmatched. Germline V CDR1 and CDR2: SGHVS, FNYEAQ. The CDR3 sequence is 18 residues long.

V is TRBV7-9 and J is TRBJ2-1; D is possibly TRBD1 (5 bases). The CDR3 runs 12 residues. Germline V lookup: CDR1 SEHNR, CDR2 FQNEAQ (reference sequence). The V gene lost 1 base and the J gene lost 9 bases, with 7 bases spanning the gap. The DNA of the CDR3 is TGTGCCAGCAGCTTAGGGGGCGGTGAGCAGTTCTTC. It encodes CASSLGGGEQFF.

V gene TRBV29-1 combines with J gene TRBJ2-7, with D possibly matching TRBD2 (6 bases). This CDR3 is 12 amino acids long. Trimming removed 6 bases at V and 5 bases at J, with 14 bases between. The germline CDR1 and CDR2 sequences are SQVTM and ANQGSEA. The DNA for the CDR3 is TGCAGCGTAGGGAGAACGGGGGACGAGCAGTACTTC. This codes for CSVGRTGDEQYF.

The rearrangement uses TRBV6-4 and TRBJ2-3, with a possible D match to TRBD1 (5 bases). Per the germline V gene, CDR1 is MRHNA and CDR2 is SNTAGT. Between the trimmed V and J ends, which lost 2 bases and 1 base, there was a span of 10 bases. This CDR3 spans 15 amino acids. This CDR3 reads CASSDQGVGTDTQYF. In nucleotides, the CDR3 is TGTGCCAGCAGTGACCAGGGCGTAGGCACAGATACGCAGTATTTT.

This clone was observed a handful of times. Here the CDR3 DNA reads TGTGCCAGCAAAGGGGGGCGGCTCTCTGGGGCCAACGTCCTGACTTTC. Translating it yields CASKGGRLSGANVLTF. The chain employs TRBV28 and TRBJ2-6; D tentatively reads TRBD1 or TRBD2 (6 bases each). The CDR3 extends over 16 amino acids. V lost 7 bases and J lost 0, with 13 bases in between. The germline V gene has CDR1 MDHEN and CDR2 SYDVKM.

Only a few counts were recorded for this clone. The gene calls are TRBV11-2 and TRBJ2-7, with 9 bases aligning to TRBD2. The CDR3 sequence is 16 residues long. J lost 5 bases, V lost 5 bases, and 13 bases had no gene match. CDR1 and CDR2 (germline): SGHAT, FQNNGV. CDR3 sequence: CASSPTRLAGLNEQYF. The CDR3 nucleotides are TGTGCCAGCAGCCCGACCCGCCTAGCGGGATTAAACGAGCAGTACTTC.

Here the CDR3 DNA reads TGTGCCAGCAGTTCGAAGCAGGGGGTGGCTTTCTTT. Translation: CASSSKQGVAFF. The chain carries TRBV7-6 and TRBJ1-1; 7 nucleotides match TRBD1. Losses at the gene ends were 6 bases for V and 11 bases for J; bases not matched to a gene: 9. From germline, CDR1 is SGHVS and CDR2 FNYEAQ. The CDR3 totals 12 residues.